The next 24 T cell receptor beta chains were all read from a single sample in a study of beta chain features in type 1 diabetes. Reverse transcription of all isolated RNA meant that expressed TCRB transcripts were sequenced. Sequencing used immunoSEQ multiplex PCR; TCRdb keeps in-frame clones, though not all of them. In the table there are 450,000 or so clones, 9.5% to 12% of which are singletons. Sequencing input: naive CD4+ T cells from blood. The source is a woman between 18 and 29 years old in good health.

This clone was observed a handful of times. V is TRBV6-1 and J is TRBJ1-2; D is uncertain. Between the trimmed V and J ends, which lost 6 bases and 5 bases, there was a span of 4 bases. The CDR3 contains 10 residues. From germline, CDR1 is MNHNS and CDR2 SASEGT. This CDR3 is CASSSYGYTF. In DNA, the CDR3 is TGTGCCAGCAGCAGTTATGGCTACACCTTC.

The chain links TRBV9 to TRBJ1-5, with D possibly TRBD1 on 5 matching bases. V gave up 3 bases and J gave up 5 bases, with 15 bases separating them. The CDR3 contains 15 residues. Germline loops: CDR1 SGDLS, CDR2 YYNGEE. This CDR3 reads CASSADSQGDQPQHF. The CDR3, as DNA: TGTGCCAGCAGCGCTGACAGCCAAGGCGATCAGCCCCAGCATTTT.

V and J are TRBV5-4 and TRBJ1-1; D is possibly TRBD1 (5 bases). Germline V CDR1 and CDR2: SGHNT, YYREEE (reference sequence). Trimming left V 3 bases short and J 4 bases short, with 16 bases between. The CDR3 totals 15 residues. CDR3 sequence reads: CASSSLGAAGTEAFF. The CDR3 DNA follows: TGTGCCAGCAGCTCCCTCGGGGCAGCGGGCACTGAAGCTTTCTTT.

This clone has just a few counts. The rearrangement uses TRBV19 and TRBJ2-1; no clear D gene. This CDR3 has 14 amino acids. Germline CDR1 is LNHDA and CDR2 is SQIVND (reference sequence). V lost 10 bases to trimming and J lost 5 bases, with 18 bases between them. CDR3 DNA: TGTGCCACGTCTGACGTAGGGTTTAACAATGAGCAGTTCTTC. Translated: CATSDVGFNNEQFF. The full variable domain, in which reference TRBV19 and TRBJ2-1 provide the parts outside the CDR3, is DGGITQSPKYLFRKEGQNVTLSCEQNLNHDAMYWYRQDPGQGLRLIYYSQIVNDFQKGDIAEGYSVSREKKESFPLTVTSAQKNPTAFYLCATSDVGFNNEQFFGPGTRLTVL.

V usage is TRBV29-1 and J usage is TRBJ2-7, with 8 bases identical to TRBD2. Trimming cost V 6 bases and J 1 base; bases outside gene matches: 5. The germline V gene encodes CDR1 SQVTM and CDR2 ANQGSEA. The CDR3 is made up of 13 amino acids. CDR3 nucleotides: TGCAGCGTAGACACTAGCGGTTCCTACGAGCAGTACTTC. Residues: CSVDTSGSYEQYF.

This clone was seen only a few times. The chain joins TRBV18 to TRBJ2-7, with a possible D match to TRBD1 (6 bases). Trimming removed 3 bases at V and 0 bases at J, with 6 bases between. This CDR3 is built from 13 residues. CDR1 and CDR2 from the germline V gene are KGHSH and LQKENI. The CDR3 spells CASSPDSSYEQYV. DNA of the CDR3: TGTGCCAGCTCACCGGACAGCTCCTACGAGCAGTACGTC.

This clone appeared a few times. The CDR3 DNA reads as TGTGCCAGCAGCTCGTCGGGACTAGCTAGCACAGATACGCAGTATTTT. This gives the protein CASSSSGLASTDTQYF. The V call is TRBV7-8, the J call TRBJ2-3; 9 bases align to TRBD2. V dropped 4 bases and J dropped 0; count of bases not matched to a gene: 5. Looked up from germline, CDR1 is SGHVS and CDR2 is FQNEAQ. This CDR3 region has 16 residues.

V usage is TRBV7-2 and J usage is TRBJ2-1; 11 nucleotides align to TRBD2. The CDR3 covers 14 residues. V gave up 5 bases and J gave up 9 bases; unmatched junction bases: 6. Germline CDR1 and CDR2: SGHTA and FQGNSA. The CDR3 nucleotides read TGTGCCAGCAGCGGGGCTAGCGGGAGGATTGAGCAGTTCTTC. Translating it yields CASSGASGRIEQFF.

This chain joins TRBV7-6 and TRBJ2-1, with D possibly TRBD2 on 5 matching bases. Germline CDR1 SGHVS, CDR2 FNYEAQ. Trimming took 4 bases from V and 2 from J, leaving 12 bases between them. The CDR3 totals 15 residues. CDR3 protein: CASSSLRGAYNEQFF. DNA of the CDR3: TGTGCCAGCAGCTCCCTCCGGGGAGCCTACAATGAGCAGTTCTTC.

About this clone itself: The sample holds other DNA sequences that translate to the same CDR3. The chain joins TRBV5-1 to TRBJ2-2; D gene uncertain. V lost 0 bases to trimming and J lost 2 bases, with 5 bases between them. This CDR3 contains 14 residues. In germline, CDR1 is SGHRS, CDR2 YFSETQ. CDR3 sequence (DNA): TGCGCCAGCAGCTTGGGGCCTAACACCGGGGAGCTGTTTTTT. Translating it yields CASSLGPNTGELFF.

This clone occurred a few times. V is TRBV2 and J is TRBJ2-5; 10 positions match TRBD1. This CDR3 comprises 14 residues. The V gene end was trimmed by 4 bases and the J gene end by 4 bases; junction bases not matched to a gene: 3. Germline CDR1 and CDR2: SNHLY and FYNNEI. CDR3 sequence (DNA): TGTGCCAGCAGTGGAGGGACAGGGGCAGAGACCCAGTACTTC. Translated: CASSGGTGAETQYF.

The V gene is TRBV4-1, the J gene TRBJ1-2; TRBD1 might be the D (5 bases). The CDR3 sequence is 15 residues long. Germline V gene sequence: CDR1 MGHRA, CDR2 YSYEKL. Trimming took 0 bases from V and 8 from J, leaving 16 bases between them. Here the CDR3 reads CASSQDGGGLRGYTF. In nucleotides, the CDR3 is TGCGCCAGCAGCCAAGACGGGGGAGGGCTGAGGGGCTACACCTTC.

The rearrangement uses TRBV18 and TRBJ1-6; D gene ambiguous. The germline V and J ends were trimmed by 2 bases and 10 bases, with 9 bases remaining between them. This CDR3 contains 13 residues. Germline lookup yields CDR1 KGHSH and CDR2 LQKENI. The CDR3, as DNA: TGTGCCAGCTCACCAGGGGAGGGCTCACCCCTCCACTTT. Its translation is CASSPGEGSPLHF.

A few counts support this clone. In DNA form, the CDR3 reads TGTGCCAGCAGCTTACACCAAGAGACCCAGTACTTC. Translation: CASSLHQETQYF. This sequence joins TRBV7-9 and TRBJ2-5, with D unclear. Germline CDR1 SEHNR, CDR2 FQNEAQ (reference sequence). V was pared by 2 bases and J by 0 bases, with 1 base between. The CDR3 is 12 amino acids.

This rearrangement joins TRBV2 to TRBJ2-4, with 7 bases that match TRBD1. V trimming: 6 bases; J trimming: 14 bases; junction bases outside the gene matches: 13. This CDR3 is built from 13 residues. Germline V CDR1 and CDR2: SNHLY, FYNNEI. The DNA for the CDR3 is TGTGCCAGCAGGTATAAGACAGGGACGGAGAAGTACTTC. This translates into CASRYKTGTEKYF.

This chain links TRBV7-9 with TRBJ2-3; possibly TRBD2 for D (5 bases). Trimming removed 5 bases from V and 0 bases from J, with 15 bases in between. This CDR3 spans 16 amino acids. Germline loops: CDR1 SEHNR, CDR2 FQNEAQ (reference sequence). In DNA, the CDR3 is TGTGCCAGCAGCCCCGCCGGGGTAAGGAGCACAGATACGCAGTATTTT. Translation: CASSPAGVRSTDTQYF.

In this sample, this clone turned up a few times. This rearrangement joins TRBV4-1 to TRBJ1-5; D perhaps matches TRBD1 (5 bases). The V gene lost 5 bases and the J gene lost 3 bases, with 17 bases spanning the gap. The CDR3 covers 16 residues. Germline CDR1 MGHRA, CDR2 YSYEKL. CDR3 residues: CASSSYVGPPNQPQHF. In nucleotides, the CDR3 is TGCGCCAGCAGCTCATACGTGGGGCCACCCAATCAGCCCCAGCATTTT.

The V call is TRBV6-1, the J call TRBJ2-7, with 8 positions matching TRBD1. CDR3 length: 14 amino acids. The germline gives CDR1 MNHNS, CDR2 SASEGT. The ends lost 4 bases at V and 6 bases at J; junction bases unmatched: 8. In DNA form, the CDR3 reads TGTGCCAGCAGTGTGGAGACAGGGGCGGTCGAGCAGTACGTC. This gives the protein CASSVETGAVEQYV.

The chain joins TRBV7-3 to TRBJ2-2, with a weak D call TRBD1 (7 bases). The V gene lost 2 bases and the J gene lost 6 bases, with 13 bases spanning the gap. Germline-derived CDR1 and CDR2 are SGHTA and FQGTGA. This CDR3 has 15 amino acids. The CDR3, as DNA: TGTGCCAGCAGCTTATCGGCCAGGGGGGCCGGGGAGCTGTTTTTT. This encodes CASSLSARGAGELFF.

V usage is TRBV23-1 and J usage is TRBJ2-1; D may be TRBD2 (6 bases). TRBV23-1 is placed among ORFs of uncertain function. V dropped 3 bases and J dropped 0 bases, with 15 bases sitting between them. The CDR3 extends over 17 amino acids. CDR3 amino acids: CASSHPSRDSSYNEQFF. The CDR3 DNA follows: TGCGCCAGCAGTCATCCTAGCCGGGACTCCTCCTACAATGAGCAGTTCTTC.

This clone was found a few times. The rearrangement links TRBV9 to TRBJ2-5; D gene unclear. Germline CDR1 reads SGDLS; CDR2 reads YYNGEE. V was pared by 0 bases and J by 4 bases, with 10 bases between. The CDR3 contains 14 residues. The CDR3 nucleotides are TGTGCCAGCAGCGTAGAAAGGGTGGGAGAGACCCAGTACTTC. Translating gives CASSVERVGETQYF.

The sample holds a few counts of this clone. The chain combines TRBV6-1 with TRBJ2-1, with D possibly matching TRBD1 (5 bases). V dropped 7 bases and J dropped 7 bases, with 14 bases sitting between them. This CDR3 is built from 13 residues. CDR1 MNHNS and CDR2 SASEGT come from the germline V gene. In DNA form, the CDR3 reads TGTGCCAGCATTACACAGGCGAGGAATGAGCAGTTCTTC. Protein product: CASITQARNEQFF.

The chain combines TRBV30 with TRBJ2-3; tentative D call: TRBD1 (6 bases). CDR1 and CDR2 (germline): GTSNPN, SVGIG (reference sequence). The V and J ends lost 5 bases and 0 bases respectively, with 15 bases between them. The CDR3 length is 15 residues. The CDR3 protein is CAWGFQQGSTDTQYF. CDR3 DNA sequence: TGTGCCTGGGGATTCCAACAGGGAAGCACAGATACGCAGTATTTT. The full variable domain, completed using reference TRBV30 and TRBJ2-3, is SQTIHQWPATLVQPVGSPLSLECTVEGTSNPNLYWYRQAAGRGLQLLFYSVGIGQISSEVPQNLSASRPQDRQFILSSKKLLLSDSGFYLCAWGFQQGSTDTQYFGPGTRLTVL.

CDR3 region: CASSSGTSGGRNTDTQYF. In DNA form, the CDR3 reads TGTGCCAGCAGCTCCGGGACTAGCGGGGGCCGAAACACAGATACGCAGTATTTT. The chain joins TRBV7-9 to TRBJ2-3; 14 nucleotides line up with TRBD2. The CDR3 spans 18 residues. Losses at the gene ends were 4 bases for V and 2 bases for J; bases not matched to a gene: 8. Looked up from germline, CDR1 is SEHNR and CDR2 is FQNEAQ (reference sequence).